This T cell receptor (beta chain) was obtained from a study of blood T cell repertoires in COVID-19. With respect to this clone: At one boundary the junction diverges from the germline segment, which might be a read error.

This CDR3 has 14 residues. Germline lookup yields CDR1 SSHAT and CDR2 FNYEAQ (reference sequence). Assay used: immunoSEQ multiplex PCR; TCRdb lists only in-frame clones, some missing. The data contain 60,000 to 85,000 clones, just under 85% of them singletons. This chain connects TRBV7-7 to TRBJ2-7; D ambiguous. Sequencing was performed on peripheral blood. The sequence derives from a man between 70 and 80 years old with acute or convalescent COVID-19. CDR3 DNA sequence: TGTGCTAGCAGCTTAGGTCCAGCCGGGTACGAGCAGTACTTC. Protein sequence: CASSLGPAGYEQYF.